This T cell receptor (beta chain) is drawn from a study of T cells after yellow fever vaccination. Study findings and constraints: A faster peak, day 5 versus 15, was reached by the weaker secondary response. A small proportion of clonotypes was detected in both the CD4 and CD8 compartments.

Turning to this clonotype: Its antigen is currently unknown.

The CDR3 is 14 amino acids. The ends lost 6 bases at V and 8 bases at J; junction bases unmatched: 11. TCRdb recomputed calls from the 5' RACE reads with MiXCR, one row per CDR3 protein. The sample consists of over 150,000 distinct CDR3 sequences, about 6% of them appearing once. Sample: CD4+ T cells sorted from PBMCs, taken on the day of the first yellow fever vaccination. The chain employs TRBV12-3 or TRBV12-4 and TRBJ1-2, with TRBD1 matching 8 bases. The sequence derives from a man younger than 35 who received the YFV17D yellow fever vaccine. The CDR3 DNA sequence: TGTGCCAGCAGCCGACAGGGGACCCGGGTAGGCTACACCTTC. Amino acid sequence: CASSRQGTRVGYTF.